The clone carrying this T cell receptor (beta chain) is a singleton in its sample. Antigen specificity is unknown. These data belong to a study of graft-versus-host responses after intestinal transplantation. On the study more broadly: For two to four years after anti-thymocyte globulin induction, all recipients took tacrolimus and steroids.

Points from the study as a whole: Clonal ratios of graft-versus-host to host-versus-graft in allografts were high for patients exhibiting graft-donor T cell macrochimerism.

Sequencing used immunoSEQ multiplex PCR; TCRdb keeps in-frame clones, though not all of them. This sample has roughly 60,000 clones, with around 91% found just once. Sequencing was performed on PBMCs, taken roughly 120 days after intestinal transplantation. This clonotype originated in a human patient who received an intestinal transplant, so some T cells may come from the graft donor.

In DNA form, the CDR3 reads TGTGCCAGCAGCCAATTGCCCTCGACAGCGAACACCGGGGAGCTGTTTTTT. This gives the protein CASSQLPSTANTGELFF. This chain links TRBV28 with TRBJ2-2; a possible D gene is TRBD1 (5 bases). The germline V gene encodes CDR1 MDHEN and CDR2 SYDVKM. The CDR3 has 17 residues. The V end lost 6 bases, the J end lost 0 bases, and 17 bases lay between the germline ends.